This T cell receptor (beta chain) originates from a study of CXCR3-negative and CXCR3-positive naive CD8 T cells. Study-wide findings and caveats: Against CXCR3-negative naive cells, CXCR3-positive naive cells showed more hydrophobic TRB CDR3s. Naive subsets were similarly diverse, while memory CD8+ repertoires were much less diverse.

A CD45RO-CCR7+CD27+CD95- phenotype identified naive CD8+ T cells. Preparation of TRB cDNA libraries relied on 5' RACE carrying UMI labels. TCRdb processed the 5' RACE reads again and assigns one entry to each CDR3 protein, with no DNA. This table holds approximately 66,000 distinct CDR3 sequences. A word on this clonotype: Its antigen is still unknown.

The specimen was naive CXCR3- CD8+ T cells from blood. Subset in this sample: CD45RO-CCR7+CD27+CD95- naive CD8+ T cells lacking CXCR3 (TNR3-). The TCR sequence derives from a human donor in good health. Some clones in this sample may be carry-over from other donors' samples.

CDR3: CASSVGGASTGELFF. This chain links TRBV9 with TRBJ2-2; TCRdb returns TRBD1, unconfirmable since there is no DNA. CDR3 length equals 15 residues. From germline, CDR1 is SGDLS and CDR2 YYNGEE.